A selection of T cell receptor beta chains follows, all from one sample in a study of chemoradiotherapy in HPV16-positive cancers. Using immunoSEQ multiplex PCR, the repertoire was profiled, and TCRdb retains in-frame clones only, with some absent. The sample includes 15,000 to 20,000 clones, nearly 80% of them seen just once. Sampling took place from a patient who underwent chemoradiotherapy. Every receptor here comes from a human donor with HPV-associated anogenital cancer. Each CDR3 is given without its conserved first and last residue. The order of the fields is D gene, CDR3 length, J gene, V gene, CDR3 protein. D genes are given only for firm matches.

D gene: NA; CDR3 length: 15; J gene: TRBJ2-7; V gene: TRBV19; CDR3 protein: ASSIASWDGSSYEQY
D gene: TRBD1; CDR3 length: 13; J gene: TRBJ2-7; V gene: TRBV28; CDR3 protein: ASRTVRQGNYEQY
D gene: TRBD1; CDR3 length: 14; J gene: TRBJ1-2; V gene: TRBV5-1; CDR3 protein: ASSLSTGQGKRGYT
D gene: NA; CDR3 length: 12; J gene: TRBJ1-4; V gene: TRBV30; CDR3 protein: AWNRGSANEKLF
D gene: TRBD1; CDR3 length: 12; J gene: TRBJ1-2; V gene: TRBV19; CDR3 protein: ASSKMTGSYGYT
D gene: NA; CDR3 length: 13; J gene: TRBJ1-1; V gene: TRBV7-8; CDR3 protein: ASSLGQPGHTEAF
D gene: NA; CDR3 length: 10; J gene: TRBJ1-2; V gene: TRBV7-9; CDR3 protein: ASSPTGHGYT
D gene: NA; CDR3 length: 9; J gene: TRBJ2-2; V gene: TRBV21-1; CDR3 protein: ASSKAGELF
D gene: NA; CDR3 length: 10; J gene: TRBJ1-2; V gene: TRBV28; CDR3 protein: ASSLSPYGYT
D gene: NA; CDR3 length: 13; J gene: TRBJ2-7; V gene: TRBV6-6; CDR3 protein: ASSYLPRGGGEQY
D gene: NA; CDR3 length: 13; J gene: TRBJ2-6; V gene: TRBV5-4; CDR3 protein: ASSLGGSGANVLT
D gene: NA; CDR3 length: 13; J gene: TRBJ2-2; V gene: TRBV5-1; CDR3 protein: ASSPPPLNTGELF
D gene: TRBD1; CDR3 length: 13; J gene: TRBJ2-1; V gene: TRBV2; CDR3 protein: ASSKGQGVYNEQF
D gene: TRBD1; CDR3 length: 14; J gene: TRBJ1-1; V gene: TRBV27; CDR3 protein: ASSPPTMTGITEAF
D gene: NA; CDR3 length: 13; J gene: TRBJ1-3; V gene: TRBV9; CDR3 protein: ASSQRGSAGNTIY
D gene: NA; CDR3 length: 12; J gene: TRBJ2-7; V gene: TRBV9; CDR3 protein: ASSVVASTYEQY
D gene: NA; CDR3 length: 14; J gene: TRBJ2-3; V gene: TRBV28; CDR3 protein: ASSPPYRYTTDTQY
D gene: NA; CDR3 length: 14; J gene: TRBJ1-1; V gene: TRBV2; CDR3 protein: ASTGPEQGRNTEAF
D gene: NA; CDR3 length: 14; J gene: TRBJ2-7; V gene: TRBV21-1; CDR3 protein: ASNPEGAQPLHEQY
D gene: TRBD2; CDR3 length: 13; J gene: TRBJ2-2; V gene: TRBV9; CDR3 protein: ASSVESGGAGELF
D gene: NA; CDR3 length: 13; J gene: TRBJ2-1; V gene: TRBV5-1; CDR3 protein: ASSLDTPRDNEQF
D gene: NA; CDR3 length: 13; J gene: TRBJ1-1; V gene: TRBV7-2; CDR3 protein: ASSPVGAEYTEAF
D gene: NA; CDR3 length: 13; J gene: TRBJ1-1; V gene: TRBV28; CDR3 protein: ASSLVFSRRGGAF
D gene: NA; CDR3 length: 10; J gene: TRBJ1-2; V gene: TRBV6-6; CDR3 protein: ASRPLSSGYT
D gene: NA; CDR3 length: 15; J gene: TRBJ1-5; V gene: TRBV19; CDR3 protein: ASSIEQGKTSNQPQH
D gene: NA; CDR3 length: 13; J gene: TRBJ1-6; V gene: TRBV19; CDR3 protein: ASREQKNYNSPLH